This T cell receptor beta chain was sequenced in a study of blood T cell repertoires in COVID-19. Background on the study: Samples of COVID-19 (acute and convalescent) were obtained from the United States, Italy and Spain. T cells, B-cell-depleted T cells, or PBMCs provided the cDNA or gDNA that served as material.

Authors' data handling: Counts of nucleated cells, estimated from reference gene primer amplification, were obtained. The protocol was immunoSEQ multiplex PCR, while the TCRdb copy is restricted to in-frame clones and leaves out a portion. V, J and clone size reflect that table, while D and trimming were determined from the DNA. The sample has roughly 190,000 clones, roughly 91% seen once. The CDR3 is made up of 13 amino acids. The V and J ends lost 4 bases and 4 bases respectively, with 8 bases between them. Sequenced sample: peripheral blood. The sequence was collected from a man aged 35 to 55 with active or convalescent COVID-19. This sequence joins TRBV12-3 or TRBV12-4 and TRBJ1-3; maybe TRBD1 (6 bases). This CDR3 is CASSSGDGNTIYF. The CDR3 region has the DNA TGTGCCAGCAGTTCAGGGGACGGAAACACCATATATTTT.